These T cell receptor beta chains were read from a single sample in a study of T cell repertoires in cytomegalovirus infection. One entry per CDR3 protein, called by TCRdb with MiXCR from the reads. The top ten clones hold 75% to 95% of a sample with more than 30,000 distinct CDR3 sequences, about 48% of them seen once. No antigen has been identified for these receptors. Sequencing used CD8+ T cells from cultured PBMCs, obtained from culture after CMV antigen stimulation. The receptor source for this set is a human donor in good health (CMV status not recorded). Some clones in this sample may be carry-over from other donors' samples. Both conserved end residues are part of each CDR3. The D gene is left open where the match is weak. Clone sizes are given selectively: once, few, many, or a class where the clone is expanded.

clone_size	v_call	j_call	d_call	cdr3_nt	cdr3_aa
-	TRBV4-1	TRBJ2-2	TRBD1	TGCGCCAGCAGCCGAGCCGGGACAGAGAACACCGGGGAGCTGTTTTTT	CASSRAGTENTGELFF
-	TRBV7-3	TRBJ1-2	-	TGTGCCAGCGCGGTGAAGGGGGGCGGTGGCTACACCTTC	CASAVKGGGGYTF
-	TRBV7-2	TRBJ2-1	TRBD2	TGTGCCAGCAGCTTATCCAGGGCGGGGGGCAATGAGCAGTTCTTC	CASSLSRAGGNEQFF
-	TRBV7-2	TRBJ2-7	-	TGTGCCAGCAGCTTAGAGAAGAACTCCTACGAGCAGTACTTC	CASSLEKNSYEQYF
-	TRBV11-1	TRBJ2-3	TRBD2	TGTGCCAGCAGCTTACGGCGGGGGAGGGATACGCAGTATTTT	CASSLRRGRDTQYF
-	TRBV28	TRBJ1-2	-	TGTGCCAGCAGTTTCGGTGAATTCAATGGCTACACCTTC	CASSFGEFNGYTF
-	TRBV12-3/TRBV12-4	TRBJ2-1	-	TGTGCCAGCAGTTCCGGACACTCCTACAATGAGCAGTTCTTC	CASSSGHSYNEQFF
-	TRBV13	TRBJ1-2	-	TGTGCCAGCAGCTTAGGCACAGAGACTAACTATGGCTACACCTTC	CASSLGTETNYGYTF
-	TRBV7-6	TRBJ2-3	TRBD1	TGTGCCAGCAGCATCGGGACAGTGAGCACAGATACGCAGTATTTT	CASSIGTVSTDTQYF
-	TRBV5-1	TRBJ2-7	TRBD2	TGCGCCAGCAGCTCCGGGACTAATTACTACGAGCAGTACTTC	CASSSGTNYYEQYF
many	TRBV12-3/TRBV12-4	TRBJ1-2	-	TGTGCCAGCAGCGACGGGACTCAATATGGCTACACCTTC	CASSDGTQYGYTF
-	TRBV10-3	TRBJ2-2	-	TGTGCCATCAGTGAGCGGACAGCCGCGAACACCGGGGAGCTGTTTTTT	CAISERTAANTGELFF
-	TRBV28	TRBJ2-1	-	TGTGCCAGCAGTTTCCAGGCAAACTACAATGAGCAGTTCTTC	CASSFQANYNEQFF
few	TRBV7-3	TRBJ2-1	-	TGTGCCAGCAGCTTAATAGCGTCCCTACCTTATGAGCAGTTCTTC	CASSLIASLPYEQFF
few	TRBV7-8	TRBJ2-7	-	TGTGCCAGCAGCTCGCGCCGGGACTACGAGCAGTACTTC	CASSSRRDYEQYF
-	TRBV6-2/TRBV6-3	TRBJ2-1	TRBD1	TGTGCCAGCAGTTACTCGATATGGGACAGCTACAATGAGCAGTTCTTC	CASSYSIWDSYNEQFF
many	TRBV28	TRBJ1-2	-	TGTGCCAGCAGTTTATGGGACAGCTACACCTTC	CASSLWDSYTF
-	TRBV15	TRBJ2-1	-	TGTGCCACCAGCAGAGATCGAGGTCCCAACAATGAGCAGTTCTTC	CATSRDRGPNNEQFF
-	TRBV9	TRBJ2-3	-	TGTGCCAGCAGCGTAGGGGACCTCACAGATACGCAGTATTTT	CASSVGDLTDTQYF
-	TRBV7-8	TRBJ2-3	TRBD1	TGTGCCAGCAGCCCCGGACAGGGAGGTTTCACAGATACGCAGTATTTT	CASSPGQGGFTDTQYF
many	TRBV7-8	TRBJ2-5	-	TGTGCCAGCAGCTTAGCTAAGTCCCTCGGCGAGACCCAGTACTTC	CASSLAKSLGETQYF
-	TRBV6-2/TRBV6-3	TRBJ1-5	-	TGTGCCAGCAGCGAGTTAGGTGGGGGGCAGCCCCAGCATTTT	CASSELGGGQPQHF
many	TRBV10-3	TRBJ2-3	-	TGTGCCATCAGGGGGGGCGATACGCAGTATTTT	CAIRGGDTQYF
few	TRBV10-3	TRBJ1-2	TRBD1	TGTGCCATCAGCCGGACAGGGGAGAACTATGGCTACACCTTC	CAISRTGENYGYTF
-	TRBV29-1	TRBJ2-7	TRBD2	TGCAGCGTCCCAAGGGGAGGGAGGGAAGGGGTGGGCTACGAGCAGTACTTC	CSVPRGGREGVGYEQYF